The next 19 T cell receptor beta chains were all read from a single sample in a study of blood T cell repertoires in COVID-19. The assay was immunoSEQ multiplex PCR, and TCRdb's table has in-frame clones only and misses some. The sample carries about 180,000 clones, around four fifths recorded once. What was sequenced was peripheral blood. These receptors were obtained from a woman in her sixties or seventies with COVID-19, enrolled during active disease.

The J gene is TRBJ1-2, the V gene TRBV28; tentatively, D is TRBD1 (5 bases). Germline CDR1 and CDR2: MDHEN and SYDVKM. V lost 2 bases to trimming and J lost 3 bases, with 7 bases between them. There are 13 residues in the CDR3. The CDR3 reads CASSLPRDYGYTF. In DNA, the CDR3 is TGTGCCAGCAGTTTACCCAGGGACTATGGCTACACCTTC.

The J gene is TRBJ2-3, the V gene TRBV19; 7 bases map to TRBD1. This CDR3 region has 14 residues. CDR1 is LNHDA and CDR2 is SQIVND in the germline V gene (reference sequence). V lost 9 bases, J lost 5 bases, and 11 bases stayed unmatched. In DNA form, the CDR3 reads TGTGCCAGCCAATCCCGGACAGGTGTAGATACGCAGTATTTT. Its translation is CASQSRTGVDTQYF. Full variable domain (remainder filled in from reference TRBV19 and TRBJ2-3): DGGITQSPKYLFRKEGQNVTLSCEQNLNHDAMYWYRQDPGQGLRLIYYSQIVNDFQKGDIAEGYSVSREKKESFPLTVTSAQKNPTAFYLCASQSRTGVDTQYFGPGTRLTVL.

V gene TRBV5-1 combines with J gene TRBJ2-5, with 9 bases lining up with TRBD2. Germline V gene sequence: CDR1 SGHRS, CDR2 YFSETQ. CDR3 size: 15 residues. J gave up 5 bases and V 5 bases, and 10 bases lay outside the gene matches. CDR3 sequence reads: CASRRVAGVPETQYF. CDR3 DNA sequence: TGCGCCAGCAGACGGGTAGCGGGAGTTCCGGAGACCCAGTACTTC.

The J gene is TRBJ2-7, the V gene TRBV19, with 7 bases fitting TRBD2. The germline V gene has CDR1 LNHDA and CDR2 SQIVND (reference sequence). V lost 5 bases, J lost 4 bases, and 5 bases stayed unmatched. This CDR3 comprises 13 residues. DNA of the CDR3: TGTGCCAGTAGTGGACTAGGAGGTTACGAGCAGTACTTC. As protein: CASSGLGGYEQYF.

The CDR3 DNA reads as TGTGCCAGCAGCTTGAAAGGGGTGTATTATGGCTACACCTTC. Its translation is CASSLKGVYYGYTF. This rearrangement joins TRBV5-4 to TRBJ1-2, with D possibly matching TRBD1 (5 bases). From germline, CDR1 is SGHNT and CDR2 YYREEE (reference sequence). V lost 1 base, J lost 5 bases, and 12 bases lay in between. CDR3 length equals 14 residues. Combining the CDR3 with reference TRBV5-4 and TRBJ1-2 gives the whole variable domain ETGVTQSPTHLIKTRGQQVTLRCSSQSGHNTVSWYQQALGQGPQFIFQYYREEENGRGNFPPRFSGLQFPNYSSELNVNALELDDSALYLCASSLKGVYYGYTFGSGTRLTVV.

The rearrangement uses TRBV4-2 and TRBJ2-3; D is perhaps TRBD2 (6 bases). V was shortened by 0 bases and J by 9 bases, with 25 bases between the two germline ends. The CDR3 has 18 amino acids. The V gene's germline CDR1 is LGHNA and CDR2 YNFKEQ. CDR3 DNA sequence: TGTGCCAGCAGCCAAGATAGAGCAGCGGTAAGGGCGAGCGGGACGCAGTATTTT. Protein: CASSQDRAAVRASGTQYF.

This CDR3 reads CASSLRTGSSYEQYF. CDR3 in DNA: TGCGCCAGCAGCTTAAGAACGGGGTCGTCCTACGAGCAGTACTTC. This chain uses TRBV5-1 with TRBJ2-7; perhaps TRBD2 as D (5 bases). With 2 bases removed from V and 1 base from J, the gap between germline ends came to 13 bases. This CDR3 has 15 residues. Looked up from germline, CDR1 is SGHRS and CDR2 is YFSETQ.

The chain is built from TRBV5-6 and TRBJ2-1; TRBD2 matches 12 bases. Germline V gene data show CDR1 as SGHDT and CDR2 as YYEEEE. The CDR3 length is 17 residues. The V and J ends lost 0 bases and 2 bases, in that order; junction bases with no gene match: 3. The CDR3 here is CASSLAASGRAYNEQFF. The CDR3 DNA is TGTGCCAGCAGCTTGGCGGCTAGCGGGAGGGCCTACAATGAGCAGTTCTTC.

In this sample, this clone turned up a few times. The chain couples TRBV30 to TRBJ1-1; 7 bases fit TRBD1. The CDR3 has 12 amino acids. The V gene end was trimmed by 7 bases and the J gene end by 1 base; junction bases not matched to a gene: 3. Germline CDR1 GTSNPN, CDR2 SVGIG (reference sequence). Written as DNA, the CDR3 is TGTGCCTTTGGACAGGCGAACACTGAAGCTTTCTTT. Translation: CAFGQANTEAFF.

The chain joins TRBV19 to TRBJ2-7; 9 bases are shared with TRBD1. The CDR3 covers 14 residues. Losses at the gene ends were 6 bases for V and 0 bases for J; bases not matched to a gene: 3. Germline V CDR1 and CDR2: LNHDA, SQIVND (reference sequence). Here the CDR3 DNA reads TGTGCCAGTAGGGACAGGGGTGGCTCCTACGAGCAGTACTTC. Residues: CASRDRGGSYEQYF.

This chain connects TRBV2 to TRBJ2-3; D unclear. The V end lost 4 bases, the J end lost 2 bases, and 10 bases lay between the germline ends. Looked up from germline, CDR1 is SNHLY and CDR2 is FYNNEI. CDR3 size: 14 residues. The CDR3 spells CASSALVSTDTQYF. CDR3 coding DNA: TGTGCCAGCAGTGCTTTAGTATCCACAGATACGCAGTATTTT.

The V and J genes are TRBV21-1 and TRBJ2-1; the table's D gene call, TRBD2, was not cross checked with the DNA. TRBV21-1 represents a pseudogene. The CDR3 runs 16 residues. This CDR3 is CASSKAIPSGRNEQFF. In DNA form, the CDR3 reads TGTGCCAGCAGCAAAGCGATACCTAGCGGGAGAAATGAGCAGTTCTTC.

The chain joins TRBV5-4 to TRBJ1-1; no clear D. The CDR3 contains 15 residues. Trimming left V 4 bases short and J 0 bases short, with 13 bases between. CDR1 and CDR2 from the germline V gene are SGHNT and YYREEE (reference sequence). The CDR3 loop is CASSPSGGLNTEAFF. The CDR3 nucleotides are TGTGCCAGCAGCCCTTCCGGAGGTTTGAACACTGAAGCTTTCTTT.

The chain combines TRBV24-1 with TRBJ2-2; D call uncertain. The germline V gene has CDR1 KGHDR and CDR2 SFDVKD. This CDR3 has 15 amino acids. V lost 0 bases and J lost 1, with 5 bases in between. CDR3 sequence reads: CATSDLAGNTGELFF. For the CDR3, the DNA is TGTGCCACCAGTGATTTGGCCGGGAACACCGGGGAGCTGTTTTTT.

V and J are TRBV7-2 and TRBJ1-3; tentative D call: TRBD1 (5 bases). V was cut by 1 base and J by 0 bases, with 13 bases left in between. CDR1 is SGHTA, CDR2 FQGNSA, per germline. This CDR3 has 17 amino acids. The CDR3 here is CASSLGGGPSSGNTIYF. CDR3 in DNA: TGTGCCAGCAGCTTAGGGGGCGGACCCAGCTCTGGAAACACCATATATTTT.

This chain links TRBV6-5 with TRBJ1-3, with 8 bases lining up with TRBD1. This CDR3 region has 14 residues. The germline V gene has CDR1 MNHEY and CDR2 SVGAGI. V shed 6 bases, J shed 5 bases, and the junction held 6 bases outside the gene matches. The chain's CDR3 is CASSTDRVRNTIYF. DNA for the CDR3: TGTGCCAGCAGCACGGACAGGGTCAGAAACACCATATATTTT.

V is TRBV5-6 and J is TRBJ1-5; tentatively, D is TRBD1 (6 bases). CDR3 length: 14 residues. Germline CDR1 and CDR2: SGHDT and YYEEEE. V lost 0 bases and J lost 5, with 9 bases in between. CDR3 in amino acids: CASSLGPGDQPQHF. CDR3 sequence (DNA): TGTGCCAGCAGCTTGGGACCAGGGGATCAGCCCCAGCATTTT.

The V gene is TRBV28, the J gene TRBJ2-7, with a possible D match to TRBD1 (6 bases). CDR3 size: 14 residues. The germline CDR1 and CDR2 sequences are MDHEN and SYDVKM. V lost 5 bases, J lost 7 bases, and 18 bases lay in between. CDR3 sequence reads: CASSTGGRFREQYF. CDR3 sequence (DNA): TGTGCCAGCAGTACTGGGGGCAGGTTTCGGGAGCAGTACTTC.

In its sample, this clone was seen many times. CDR3 nucleotide sequence: TGTGCCTGGATGGCAGGGAACTACTATGGCTACACCTTC. Its translation: CAWMAGNYYGYTF. V and J are TRBV30 and TRBJ1-2; weak D call: TRBD1 (5 bases). V was shortened by 4 bases and J by 3 bases, with 12 bases between the two germline ends. Looked up from germline, CDR1 is GTSNPN and CDR2 is SVGIG (reference sequence). This CDR3 has 13 residues.